One sample yielded the 11 T cell receptor beta chains listed below, sequenced in a study of blood T cell repertoires in COVID-19. TCRdb keeps only in-frame clones here, not all; method: immunoSEQ multiplex PCR. The table shows some 190,000 clones, with approximately 80% occurring only once. What was sequenced was peripheral blood. These receptors came from a woman of 80 years or more with COVID-19, enrolled during active disease.

The rearrangement links TRBV19 to TRBJ2-3; TRBD2 aligns across 11 bases. V dropped 6 bases and J dropped 6; count of bases not matched to a gene: 5. CDR1 is LNHDA, CDR2 SQIVND, per germline (reference sequence). This CDR3 is 14 amino acids long. The CDR3 spells CASRLAGGGDTQYF. The CDR3 DNA is TGTGCCAGTAGGCTAGCGGGAGGAGGGGATACGCAGTATTTT.

The chain uses TRBV5-1 and TRBJ1-1; TRBD1 is a possible D gene (5 bases). CDR1 and CDR2 (germline): SGHRS, YFSETQ. V gave up 6 bases and J gave up 5 bases, with 14 bases separating them. This CDR3 spans 13 amino acids. The CDR3 nucleotides are TGCGCCAGCAACTCCCCGGGGGGAACTGAAGCTTTCTTT. Encoded protein: CASNSPGGTEAFF.

V is TRBV7-9 and J is TRBJ1-5, with D tentatively TRBD1 (6 bases). Germline assignment: CDR1 SEHNR and CDR2 FQNEAQ (reference sequence). Trimming stripped 5 bases from V and 5 bases from J, with 10 bases between. The CDR3 has 13 residues. For the CDR3, the DNA is TGTGCCAGCAGCGGCAGGGGAGATCAGCCCCAGCATTTT. It encodes CASSGRGDQPQHF. The whole variable domain, filled in from reference TRBV7-9 and TRBJ1-5, reads DTGVSQNPRHKITKRGQNVTFRCDPISEHNRLYWYRQTLGQGPEFLTYFQNEAQLEKSRLLSDRFSAERPKGSFSTLEIQRTEQGDSAMYLCASSGRGDQPQHFGDGTRLSIL.

The chain uses TRBV18 and TRBJ1-1; D unclear. Germline V gene lookup returns CDR1 KGHSH and CDR2 LQKENI. V was pared by 5 bases and J by 3 bases, with 16 bases between. This CDR3 region has 15 residues. The CDR3 here is CASSARGRADTEAFF. CDR3 nucleotides: TGTGCCAGCTCAGCTCGAGGGAGGGCGGACACTGAAGCTTTCTTT.

The V and J genes are TRBV7-8 and TRBJ2-1, with TRBD2 identical over 9 bases. Germline V gives CDR1 SGHVS, CDR2 FQNEAQ. The CDR3 contains 16 residues. Losses at the gene ends were 5 bases for V and 4 bases for J; bases not matched to a gene: 9. The CDR3 coding sequence is TGTGCCAGCAGCAAGTTAGCGGGGGCAACTTACAATGAGCAGTTCTTC. Residues: CASSKLAGATYNEQFF.

The chain carries TRBV20-1 and TRBJ1-6; possibly TRBD1 for D (6 bases). The V end was cut by 7 bases, the J end by 14 bases, with 12 bases between. CDR3 length: 10 amino acids. Germline V lookup: CDR1 DFQATT, CDR2 SNEGSKA (reference sequence). CDR3 loop: CSGYRATLHF. The CDR3 DNA is TGCAGTGGGTACAGGGCCACCCTCCACTTT.

This chain connects TRBV24-1 to TRBJ2-1; the match to TRBD2 covers 7 bases. Losses at the gene ends were 6 bases for V and 7 bases for J; bases not matched to a gene: 5. Per germline, CDR1 KGHDR and CDR2 SFDVKD. The CDR3 runs to 13 residues. CDR3 amino acids: CATSPGLPNEQFF. CDR3 nucleotides: TGTGCCACCAGTCCGGGACTACCAAATGAGCAGTTCTTC.

This clone showed up just once. The chain combines TRBV3-1 (or the pseudogene TRBV3-2) with TRBJ2-1; 7 nucleotides line up with TRBD2. Per germline, CDR1 LGHDT and CDR2 YNNKEL (reference sequence). There are 15 residues in the CDR3. Germline trimming cut 4 bases from V and 3 bases from J; bases unmatched to any gene: 6. Here the CDR3 DNA reads TGTGCCAGCAGCCCATCTAGCGGAAACTACAATGAGCAGTTCTTC. This encodes CASSPSSGNYNEQFF.

This chain connects TRBV11-2 to TRBJ2-7, with TRBD1 identical over 9 bases. The germline CDR1 and CDR2 sequences are SGHAT and FQNNGV. The CDR3 covers 15 residues. V lost 2 bases, J lost 4 bases, and 6 bases stayed unmatched. Here the CDR3 reads CASSLLGQGVYEQYF. The CDR3 DNA is TGTGCCAGCAGCTTACTGGGACAGGGAGTTTACGAGCAGTACTTC. Full variable domain (outside the CDR3, taken from reference TRBV11-2 and TRBJ2-7): EAGVAQSPRYKIIEKRQSVAFWCNPISGHATLYWYQQILGQGPKLLIQFQNNGVVDDSQLPKDRFSAERLKGVDSTLKIQPAKLEDSAVYLCASSLLGQGVYEQYFGPGTRLTVT.

The rearrangement joins TRBV7-8 to TRBJ2-7; D may be TRBD2 (6 bases). Germline V gene sequence: CDR1 SGHVS, CDR2 FQNEAQ. This CDR3 has 15 amino acids. The V end was cut by 1 base, the J end by 2 bases, with 12 bases between. The CDR3 protein is CASSLEGTVTYEQYF. The CDR3, as DNA: TGTGCCAGCAGCTTAGAAGGGACTGTAACCTACGAGCAGTACTTC.

The V and J genes are TRBV2 and TRBJ2-1; weak D call: TRBD1 (5 bases). The CDR3 is made up of 12 amino acids. Germline-derived CDR1 and CDR2 are SNHLY and FYNNEI. The V and J ends lost 5 bases and 4 bases respectively, with 6 bases between them. The CDR3 is CASSRQYNEQFF. The CDR3 nucleotides read TGTGCCAGCAGTCGACAGTACAATGAGCAGTTCTTC.